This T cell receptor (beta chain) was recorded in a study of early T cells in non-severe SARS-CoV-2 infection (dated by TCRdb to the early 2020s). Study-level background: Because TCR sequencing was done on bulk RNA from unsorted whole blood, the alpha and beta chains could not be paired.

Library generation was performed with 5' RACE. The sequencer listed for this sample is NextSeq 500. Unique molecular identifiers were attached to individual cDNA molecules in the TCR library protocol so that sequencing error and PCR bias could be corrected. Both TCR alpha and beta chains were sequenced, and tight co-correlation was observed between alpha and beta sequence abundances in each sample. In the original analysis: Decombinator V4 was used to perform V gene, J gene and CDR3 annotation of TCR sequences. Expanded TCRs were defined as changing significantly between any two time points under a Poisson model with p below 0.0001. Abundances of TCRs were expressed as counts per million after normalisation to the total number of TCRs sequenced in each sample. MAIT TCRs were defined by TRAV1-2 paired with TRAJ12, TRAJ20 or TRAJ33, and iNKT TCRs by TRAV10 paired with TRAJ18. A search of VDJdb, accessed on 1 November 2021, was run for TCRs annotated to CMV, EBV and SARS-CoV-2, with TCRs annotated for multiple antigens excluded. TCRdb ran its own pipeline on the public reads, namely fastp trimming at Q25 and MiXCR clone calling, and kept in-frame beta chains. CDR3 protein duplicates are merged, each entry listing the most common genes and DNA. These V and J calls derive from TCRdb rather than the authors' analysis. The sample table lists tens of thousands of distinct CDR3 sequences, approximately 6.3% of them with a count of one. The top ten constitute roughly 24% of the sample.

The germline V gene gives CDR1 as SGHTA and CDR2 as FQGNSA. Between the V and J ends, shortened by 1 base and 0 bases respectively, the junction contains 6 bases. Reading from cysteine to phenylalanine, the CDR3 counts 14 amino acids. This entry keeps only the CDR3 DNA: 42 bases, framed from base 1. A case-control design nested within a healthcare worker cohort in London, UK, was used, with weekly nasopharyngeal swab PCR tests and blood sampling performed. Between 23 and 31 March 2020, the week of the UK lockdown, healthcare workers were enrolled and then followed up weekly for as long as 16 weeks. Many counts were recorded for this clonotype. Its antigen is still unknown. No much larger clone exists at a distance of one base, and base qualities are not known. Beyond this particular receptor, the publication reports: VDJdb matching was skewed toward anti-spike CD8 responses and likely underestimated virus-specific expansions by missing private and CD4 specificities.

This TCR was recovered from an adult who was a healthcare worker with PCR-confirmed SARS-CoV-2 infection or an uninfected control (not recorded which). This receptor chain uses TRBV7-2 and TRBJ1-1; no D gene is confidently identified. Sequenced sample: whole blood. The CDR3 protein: CASSLGRVNTEAFF. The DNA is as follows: TGTGCCAGCAGCTTAGGCCGGGTGAACACTGAAGCTTTCTTT.